This is a list of T cell receptor beta chains from one sample in a study of cytomegalovirus exposure and HLA in healthy donors. The method was immunoSEQ multiplex PCR; TCRdb's version includes in-frame clones alone and lacks a portion of them. Of about 150,000 clones in the sample, over 70% were seen once. The sequenced sample consisted of PBMCs. The receptors originated from a man in his thirties or forties in good health and CMV-seropositive. Each CDR3 is given with its conserved first and last residue. The order of the fields is V gene, clone size, J gene, D gene, CDR3 DNA, CDR3 protein. D genes are given only for firm matches. Clone size is stated in some rows and not others, as once, few, many or a class when expanded.

v_gene: TRBV9
abundance: -
j_gene: TRBJ1-1
d_gene: -
CDR3nt: TGTGCCAGCAGCGTAGGGAGAGGTCCCCTATTAAGCACTGAAGCTTTCTTT
CDR3aa: CASSVGRGPLLSTEAFF

v_gene: TRBV7-7
abundance: -
j_gene: TRBJ2-7
d_gene: -
CDR3nt: TGTGCTAGCAGCAAGGGGGACTCCTACGAGCAGTACTTC
CDR3aa: CASSKGDSYEQYF

v_gene: TRBV11-2
abundance: -
j_gene: TRBJ2-4
d_gene: TRBD2
CDR3nt: TGTGCCAGCAGCTTAGGGGTGGGAGGGACAGCCAAAAACATTCAGTACTTC
CDR3aa: CASSLGVGGTAKNIQYF

v_gene: TRBV5-4
abundance: -
j_gene: TRBJ2-7
d_gene: TRBD1
CDR3nt: TGTGCCAGCAGCAGGGACAGGGGGCTCGAGCAGTACTTC
CDR3aa: CASSRDRGLEQYF

v_gene: TRBV14
abundance: -
j_gene: TRBJ1-1
d_gene: TRBD1
CDR3nt: TGTGCCAGCAGCCAACGTACACTGATACAGGGGGGGACTGAAGCTTTCTTT
CDR3aa: CASSQRTLIQGGTEAFF

v_gene: TRBV18
abundance: -
j_gene: TRBJ2-7
d_gene: -
CDR3nt: TGTGCCAGCTCACCAAGTCCGGGTGTTGGGCAGTACTTC
CDR3aa: CASSPSPGVGQYF

v_gene: TRBV29-1
abundance: -
j_gene: TRBJ2-7
d_gene: -
CDR3nt: TGCAGCGTTGGTGGCGGAACCTACGAGCAGTACTTC
CDR3aa: CSVGGGTYEQYF

v_gene: TRBV2
abundance: -
j_gene: TRBJ1-5
d_gene: TRBD1
CDR3nt: TGTGCCAGCAGGGGAGACAGGGAACAGCCCCAGCATTTT
CDR3aa: CASRGDREQPQHF

v_gene: TRBV4-1
abundance: -
j_gene: TRBJ2-7
d_gene: TRBD2
CDR3nt: TGCGCCAGCAGCCAGACCCTCGGGGCTAGCGGTGCCTACGAGCAGTACTTC
CDR3aa: CASSQTLGASGAYEQYF

v_gene: TRBV7-6
abundance: -
j_gene: TRBJ2-7
d_gene: TRBD2
CDR3nt: TGTGCCAGCAGCCCGGGGACTAGCGGGATCAACTACGAGCAGTACTTC
CDR3aa: CASSPGTSGINYEQYF

v_gene: TRBV7-9
abundance: -
j_gene: TRBJ2-2
d_gene: TRBD1
CDR3nt: TGTGCCAGCAGCTTGGACAGGGTCGGCACCGGGGAGCTGTTTTTT
CDR3aa: CASSLDRVGTGELFF

v_gene: TRBV19
abundance: -
j_gene: TRBJ2-3
d_gene: TRBD1
CDR3nt: TGTGCCAGCAGAAAAACCGGGACAGCCACAGATACGCAGTATTTT
CDR3aa: CASRKTGTATDTQYF

v_gene: TRBV6-1
abundance: few
j_gene: TRBJ2-7
d_gene: -
CDR3nt: TGTGCCAGCATCCCGACAGTTACCTCCTACGAGCAGTACTTC
CDR3aa: CASIPTVTSYEQYF

v_gene: TRBV9
abundance: once
j_gene: TRBJ2-7
d_gene: TRBD2
CDR3nt: TGTGCCAGCAGCGTAGCGGGAGGGCCCGACGAGCAGTACTTC
CDR3aa: CASSVAGGPDEQYF

v_gene: TRBV30
abundance: -
j_gene: TRBJ1-5
d_gene: -
CDR3nt: TGTGCCTGGAGTCCCGACGGAATTCGGGGCAATCAGCCCCAGCATTTT
CDR3aa: CAWSPDGIRGNQPQHF

v_gene: TRBV6-5
abundance: few
j_gene: TRBJ1-1
d_gene: -
CDR3nt: TGTGCCAGTGGACGGACTATGAACACTGAAGCTTTCTTT
CDR3aa: CASGRTMNTEAFF

v_gene: TRBV29-1
abundance: -
j_gene: TRBJ1-2
d_gene: TRBD1
CDR3nt: TGCAGCGTCAACACAGGGGGGCTTGGCTACACCTTC
CDR3aa: CSVNTGGLGYTF

v_gene: TRBV7-2
abundance: -
j_gene: TRBJ2-5
d_gene: -
CDR3nt: TGTGCCAGCAGCTTAAGGGGAGGAGAGACCCAGTACTTC
CDR3aa: CASSLRGGETQYF

v_gene: TRBV7-9
abundance: -
j_gene: TRBJ1-4
d_gene: TRBD1
CDR3nt: TGTGCCAGCAGCGAAAGACAGGGTCGAGATGAAAAACTGTTTTTT
CDR3aa: CASSERQGRDEKLFF

v_gene: TRBV11-3
abundance: -
j_gene: TRBJ2-1
d_gene: TRBD2
CDR3nt: TGTGCCAGCAGCCCCAGTACCGGGACTAGCGGGAGCGGAGAGCAGTTCTTC
CDR3aa: CASSPSTGTSGSGEQFF

v_gene: TRBV6-1
abundance: once
j_gene: TRBJ2-7
d_gene: -
CDR3nt: TGTGCCAGCAGGTGGGTGGAACAGGGAGCCTACGAGCAGTACTTC
CDR3aa: CASRWVEQGAYEQYF

v_gene: TRBV25-1
abundance: -
j_gene: TRBJ1-2
d_gene: -
CDR3nt: TGTGCCAGCGGGCGGGGGAGGAGCTACACCTTC
CDR3aa: CASGRGRSYTF

v_gene: TRBV5-1
abundance: -
j_gene: TRBJ2-3
d_gene: TRBD1
CDR3nt: TGCGCCAGCAGACAGGGGAATACGCAGTATTTT
CDR3aa: CASRQGNTQYF

v_gene: TRBV4-2
abundance: -
j_gene: TRBJ1-2
d_gene: -
CDR3nt: TGTGCCAGCAGCCAGAGAGGACAGTCCTATGGCTACACCTTC
CDR3aa: CASSQRGQSYGYTF

v_gene: TRBV28
abundance: once
j_gene: TRBJ2-5
d_gene: -
CDR3nt: TGTGCCAGCAGTAATACCGGTTTAGAGACCCAGTACTTC
CDR3aa: CASSNTGLETQYF

v_gene: TRBV28
abundance: -
j_gene: TRBJ2-3
d_gene: -
CDR3nt: TGTGCCAGCAGTTTAAGGGGTGGATACTACACAGATACGCAGTATTTT
CDR3aa: CASSLRGGYYTDTQYF

v_gene: TRBV28
abundance: -
j_gene: TRBJ1-2
d_gene: TRBD1
CDR3nt: TGTGCCAGCAGTTCCGGACAGGTTTTATTTTCGGGCTACACCTTC
CDR3aa: CASSSGQVLFSGYTF

v_gene: TRBV5-6
abundance: -
j_gene: TRBJ2-5
d_gene: -
CDR3nt: TGTGCCAGCAGCTTGGACCTTACAGGGCTCCAAGAGACCCAGTACTTC
CDR3aa: CASSLDLTGLQETQYF

v_gene: TRBV30
abundance: -
j_gene: TRBJ2-1
d_gene: TRBD2
CDR3nt: TGTGCCTGGAGTCGTAGCGGGAGGGAAGGTGATGAGCAGTTCTTC
CDR3aa: CAWSRSGREGDEQFF

v_gene: TRBV18
abundance: -
j_gene: TRBJ2-1
d_gene: TRBD1
CDR3nt: TGTGCCAGCTCGCCAACATCCGGGACCGGGACAGGGACCGTCAATGAGCAGTTCTTC
CDR3aa: CASSPTSGTGTGTVNEQFF

v_gene: TRBV6-6
abundance: -
j_gene: TRBJ2-2
d_gene: TRBD1
CDR3nt: TGTGCCAGCAGTCCTGGGACAGGGGTTTTCGGGGAGCTGTTTTTT
CDR3aa: CASSPGTGVFGELFF

v_gene: TRBV21-1
abundance: -
j_gene: TRBJ2-7
d_gene: -
CDR3nt: TGTGCCAGCCGACAGGCCGCCTACGAGCAGTACTTC
CDR3aa: CASRQAAYEQYF

v_gene: TRBV7-2
abundance: few
j_gene: TRBJ1-5
d_gene: -
CDR3nt: TGTGCCAGCAGCTTCCGTGAGGTGCTGCATTTT
CDR3aa: CASSFREVLHF

v_gene: TRBV19
abundance: -
j_gene: TRBJ1-2
d_gene: -
CDR3nt: TGTGCCAGTAGACCAAGTCACAGGGTTTCCGATGGCTACACCTTC
CDR3aa: CASRPSHRVSDGYTF

v_gene: TRBV5-6
abundance: -
j_gene: TRBJ2-1
d_gene: TRBD1
CDR3nt: TGTGCCAGCAGCGAAACAGGGGGCACGGAGCAGTTCTTC
CDR3aa: CASSETGGTEQFF

v_gene: TRBV6-6
abundance: few
j_gene: TRBJ2-7
d_gene: TRBD1
CDR3nt: TGTGCCAGCAGTCCGACTCGGACAGGTTACGAGCAGTACTTC
CDR3aa: CASSPTRTGYEQYF

v_gene: TRBV5-6
abundance: -
j_gene: TRBJ1-2
d_gene: TRBD1
CDR3nt: TGTGCCAGCAGCTTGATTAGGCAGGGGGCGTATGGCTACACCTTC
CDR3aa: CASSLIRQGAYGYTF

v_gene: TRBV27
abundance: -
j_gene: TRBJ2-1
d_gene: -
CDR3nt: TGTGCCAGCAGTCGAATCCTAGAGCGGCCGCGGAATGAGCAGTTCTTC
CDR3aa: CASSRILERPRNEQFF

v_gene: TRBV7-2
abundance: few
j_gene: TRBJ2-2
d_gene: -
CDR3nt: TGTGCCAGCAAAACAGGAACTACACGGACGGAGCTGTTTTTT
CDR3aa: CASKTGTTRTELFF

v_gene: TRBV28
abundance: -
j_gene: TRBJ2-7
d_gene: TRBD2
CDR3nt: TGTGCCAGCAGTTTAAGGCCGGGAGGGCCCGACGAGCAGTACTTC
CDR3aa: CASSLRPGGPDEQYF

v_gene: TRBV19
abundance: -
j_gene: TRBJ2-1
d_gene: TRBD2
CDR3nt: TGTGCCAGTAGTATAAGACGGTTCGGCGGGAGCCCTAATGAGCAGTTCTTC
CDR3aa: CASSIRRFGGSPNEQFF

v_gene: TRBV30
abundance: -
j_gene: TRBJ1-3
d_gene: TRBD1
CDR3nt: TGTGCCTGGACGGGACAGAAAAGCTCTGGAAACACCATATATTTT
CDR3aa: CAWTGQKSSGNTIYF

v_gene: TRBV18
abundance: -
j_gene: TRBJ2-5
d_gene: TRBD1
CDR3nt: TGTGCCAGCTCACAGGACAGGGAAGAGACCCAGTACTTC
CDR3aa: CASSQDREETQYF

v_gene: TRBV2
abundance: -
j_gene: TRBJ1-2
d_gene: -
CDR3nt: TGTGCCACCTCGGGACTCAGAACTAACTATGGCTACACCTTC
CDR3aa: CATSGLRTNYGYTF

v_gene: TRBV27
abundance: -
j_gene: TRBJ2-1
d_gene: TRBD2
CDR3nt: TGTGCCAGCAGTTTAGCGGGAGCTCTCTACAATGAGCAGTTCTTC
CDR3aa: CASSLAGALYNEQFF

v_gene: TRBV10-1
abundance: -
j_gene: TRBJ2-1
d_gene: -
CDR3nt: TGCGCCAACACCGTTTTACTCGCTGCCCTGAGGGTGCAGTTCTTC
CDR3aa: CANTVLLAALRVQFF

v_gene: TRBV30
abundance: -
j_gene: TRBJ2-3
d_gene: TRBD1
CDR3nt: TGTGCCTGGAGATTAACAGGGGGCACAGATACGCAGTATTTT
CDR3aa: CAWRLTGGTDTQYF

v_gene: TRBV18
abundance: once
j_gene: TRBJ1-5
d_gene: TRBD1
CDR3nt: TGTGCCAGCTCATTGGACAGGGGGGAAAATCAGCCCCAGCATTTT
CDR3aa: CASSLDRGENQPQHF

v_gene: TRBV11-2
abundance: once
j_gene: TRBJ2-1
d_gene: -
CDR3nt: TGTGCCAGCAGCTTAGAATATGGGCAGAACAATGAGCAGTTCTTC
CDR3aa: CASSLEYGQNNEQFF

v_gene: TRBV19
abundance: -
j_gene: TRBJ1-1
d_gene: -
CDR3nt: TGTGCCAGTAGTACGGGGTATTGGGGCACTGAAGCTTTCTTT
CDR3aa: CASSTGYWGTEAFF

v_gene: TRBV7-2
abundance: -
j_gene: TRBJ2-1
d_gene: -
CDR3nt: TGTGCCAGCGGTTTATCGGGGTCCAATGAGCAGTTCTTC
CDR3aa: CASGLSGSNEQFF

v_gene: TRBV5-1
abundance: -
j_gene: TRBJ1-1
d_gene: -
CDR3nt: TGCGCCAGCAGCTTCGCGGGGGAAGCTTTCTTT
CDR3aa: CASSFAGEAFF